These 10 T cell receptor beta chains were sequenced from one sample in a study of control samples from healthy donors and cancer patients. The table came from immunoSEQ multiplex PCR; TCRdb's copy has only in-frame clones and leaves some out. The top ten hold more than 15% of the sample, which has about 100,000 clones, roughly 87% seen once. Sequenced sample: blood. These receptors came from a woman aged 45-65 years in good health.

The rearrangement links TRBV6-6 to TRBJ1-1; 9 bases match TRBD1. Germline trimming cut 5 bases from V and 5 bases from J; bases unmatched to any gene: 9. The length of the CDR3 is 15 residues. Germline values: CDR1 MNHNY, CDR2 SVGAGI (reference sequence). This chain's CDR3 is CASSHATGGKTEAFF. In nucleotides, the CDR3 is TGTGCCAGCAGTCACGCGACAGGGGGGAAGACTGAAGCTTTCTTT.

The rearrangement uses TRBV30 and TRBJ1-2, with D unclear. Trimming shortened V by 1 base and J by 3 bases, and 9 bases separated the two germline ends. Germline CDR1 and CDR2: GTSNPN and SVGIG (reference sequence). This CDR3 is built from 13 residues. The CDR3 DNA sequence: TGTGCCTGGAGTGAAGCCATTTACTATGGCTACACCTTC. Translated: CAWSEAIYYGYTF.

The V gene is TRBV7-2, the J gene TRBJ1-2; the D gene is possibly TRBD1 (5 bases). Germline V gives CDR1 SGHTA, CDR2 FQGNSA. V gave up 0 bases and J gave up 5 bases, with 13 bases separating them. This CDR3 is built from 15 residues. CDR3 in DNA: TGTGCCAGCAGCTTAGCGAACAATCCAGGGTATGGCTACACCTTC. Translation: CASSLANNPGYGYTF.

CDR3 amino acids: CASSGGGDLVEAFF. CDR3 nucleotide sequence: TGCGCCAGCAGCGGAGGGGGCGACCTTGTTGAGGCTTTCTTT. The gene calls are TRBV5-1 and TRBJ1-1; 7 bases line up with TRBD1. Germline V gene data show CDR1 as SGHRS and CDR2 as YFSETQ. There are 14 residues in the CDR3. Trimming removed 4 bases from V and 11 bases from J; junction bases left unmatched: 14.

This rearrangement joins TRBV7-2 to TRBJ2-6; the D is unclear. The CDR3 sequence is 16 residues long. The germline V gene has CDR1 SGHTA and CDR2 FQGNSA. Trimming took 0 bases from V and 0 from J, leaving 6 bases between them. CDR3 sequence (DNA): TGTGCCAGCAGCTTAGCACCAGCCTCTGGGGCCAACGTCCTGACTTTC. It specifies CASSLAPASGANVLTF.

The count of this clone is one. The chain carries TRBV7-9 and TRBJ2-5, with D possibly matching TRBD2 (5 bases). There are 13 residues in the CDR3. Germline CDR1 reads SEHNR; CDR2 reads FQNEAQ (reference sequence). V dropped 5 bases and J dropped 2 bases, with 9 bases sitting between them. DNA for the CDR3: TGTGCCAGCAGCGCCCGGGATCAAGAGACCCAGTACTTC. It specifies CASSARDQETQYF.

The count of this clone is one. V usage is TRBV7-2 and J usage is TRBJ2-5; D remains ambiguous. The V end was cut by 5 bases, the J end by 1 base, with 11 bases between. The CDR3 extends over 14 amino acids. Germline CDR1 SGHTA, CDR2 FQGNSA. The CDR3 DNA reads as TGTGCCAGCAGCCCGTCTCGGGCCCAAGAGACCCAGTACTTC. Translation: CASSPSRAQETQYF.

The chain is built from TRBV18 and TRBJ2-3; 9 bases are a match to TRBD1. The J segment lost 2 bases and the V segment lost 1 base, leaving 13 bases of the junction unmatched. CDR1 KGHSH and CDR2 LQKENI come from the germline V gene. This CDR3 is built from 19 residues. DNA of the CDR3: TGTGCCAGCTCACCACTTGCGCGTTCCAGGGACAGGGACACAGATACGCAGTATTTT. Residues: CASSPLARSRDRDTDTQYF.

This clone showed up just once. This rearrangement joins TRBV11-2 to TRBJ2-3; no clear D. The germline CDR1 and CDR2 sequences are SGHAT and FQNNGV. V shed 5 bases and J shed 2 bases, with 8 bases lying between them. This CDR3 is built from 13 residues. This CDR3 reads CASSGDFTDTQYF. The CDR3 DNA follows: TGTGCCAGCAGCGGGGATTTCACAGATACGCAGTATTTT.

The J gene is TRBJ2-1, the V gene TRBV4-3; tentatively, D is TRBD2 (5 bases). V dropped 0 bases and J dropped 1 base, with 13 bases sitting between them. The CDR3 consists of 17 residues. Germline lookup yields CDR1 LGHNA and CDR2 YSLEER. In DNA form, the CDR3 reads TGCGCCAGCAGCCAAGATAGGGTCGGCGGGTCCTACAATGAGCAGTTCTTC. Amino acid sequence: CASSQDRVGGSYNEQFF.